The sequence of this T cell receptor (beta chain) was determined in a study of T cell responses to AZD1222 COVID-19 vaccine. Background on the study: Whether given at about 4 or about 12 weeks, second doses were pooled. General study points: Recipients of two AZD1222 doses showed rising Spike-specific TCR breadth and depth. Sampling captured repertoires only after the peak T cell response. Donors skewed white British and female; clonal diversity was possibly underestimated.

With regard to this clone: The antigen is unknown.

Using immunoSEQ multiplex PCR, the repertoire was profiled, and TCRdb retains in-frame clones only, with some absent. The data show roughly 150,000 clones, around 90% seen once. The sequence derives from an adult in good health. The specimen was peripheral blood, collected on day 0 of AZD1222 vaccination.

The CDR3 sequence is CASSLSGGAEGNQPQHF. The CDR3 DNA follows: TGTGCCAGTAGCCTTAGTGGGGGGGCAGAGGGTAATCAGCCCCAGCATTTT. This chain uses TRBV19 with TRBJ1-5; TRBD1 might be the D (6 bases). The V gene lost 6 bases and the J gene lost 4 bases, with 22 bases spanning the gap. The germline gives CDR1 LNHDA, CDR2 SQIVND (reference sequence). The CDR3 loop spans 17 amino acids.